Below, 16 T cell receptor beta chains from the same sample are listed, as sequenced in a study of shared clonotypes between healthy human individuals. Sequenced by immunoSEQ multiplex PCR; TCRdb stores in-frame clones only, minus some. The table shows about 2.3 million clones, with around 92% occurring only once. Sequencing was carried out using naive CD4+ T cells from PBMCs. Documented subset: CD45RA+ positively selected. These TCRs come from a young man in good health. Some clones in this sample may be carry-over from other donors' samples.

The V call is TRBV6-1, the J call TRBJ2-2; 11 positions agree with TRBD2. This CDR3 spans 15 amino acids. Germline CDR1 MNHNS, CDR2 SASEGT. V lost 5 bases, J lost 5 bases, and 4 bases stayed unmatched. The CDR3 coding sequence is TGTGCCAGCAGTCCTAGCGGGAGGATGACCGGGGAGCTGTTTTTT. Protein sequence: CASSPSGRMTGELFF.

V usage is TRBV5-4 and J usage is TRBJ2-1; maybe TRBD2 (6 bases). Germline CDR1 reads SGHNT; CDR2 reads YYREEE (reference sequence). The V gene lost 4 bases and the J gene lost 0 bases, with 11 bases spanning the gap. The CDR3 is made up of 15 amino acids. CDR3 sequence: CASSRDLSSYNEQFF. CDR3 in DNA: TGTGCCAGCAGCCGGGACTTGAGCTCCTACAATGAGCAGTTCTTC.

This rearrangement joins TRBV29-1 to TRBJ1-2; perhaps TRBD1 as D (5 bases). Germline CDR1 and CDR2: SQVTM and ANQGSEA. The CDR3 contains 11 residues. Trimming left V 3 bases short and J 6 bases short, with 8 bases between. The CDR3 DNA reads TGCAGCGTTGACAGGGACCATGGCTACACCTTC. This translates into CSVDRDHGYTF.

The chain is built from TRBV5-4 and TRBJ2-1; the match to TRBD2 covers 8 bases. The germline V gene has CDR1 SGHNT and CDR2 YYREEE (reference sequence). The trim removed 7 bases at V and 11 bases at J, leaving 14 bases unmatched. The CDR3 length is 14 residues. The CDR3 here is CASRMGGGHGKQFF. CDR3 coding DNA: TGTGCCAGCCGCATGGGCGGGGGGCACGGTAAGCAGTTCTTC.

V usage is TRBV27 and J usage is TRBJ1-4, with 10 positions matching TRBD1. The CDR3 totals 15 residues. The germline gives CDR1 MNHEY, CDR2 SMNVEV (reference sequence). Losses at the gene ends were 5 bases for V and 8 bases for J; bases not matched to a gene: 8. The CDR3 DNA sequence: TGTGCCAGCAGTCCAAGGACAGGGGGGGGCGAAAAACTGTTTTTT. This sequence encodes CASSPRTGGGEKLFF.

About this clone: Additional DNA sequences in this sample encode the identical CDR3. The chain employs TRBV6-5 and TRBJ1-1, with a possible D match to TRBD1 (5 bases). V lost 2 bases and J lost 5, with 6 bases in between. This CDR3 has 12 residues. Germline loops: CDR1 MNHEY, CDR2 SVGAGI. The CDR3 here is CASSYGGTEAFF. As DNA, the CDR3 is TGTGCCAGCAGTTACGGGGGAACTGAAGCTTTCTTT.

The chain has TRBV10-3 and TRBJ2-1, with a possible D match to TRBD2 (7 bases). The germline V gene encodes CDR1 ENHRY and CDR2 SYGVKD. V lost 7 bases and J lost 4, with 14 bases in between. The CDR3 has 14 residues. This CDR3 is CAIMGGLGYNEQFF. The DNA of the CDR3 is TGTGCCATCATGGGGGGGCTTGGGTACAATGAGCAGTTCTTC.

This clone occurred once. The rearrangement links TRBV5-1 to TRBJ2-7; TRBD2 matches 12 bases. The V gene's germline CDR1 is SGHRS and CDR2 YFSETQ. Unmatched junction bases numbered 6, after V lost 3 bases and J lost 2 bases. This CDR3 has 16 residues. The DNA for the CDR3 is TGCGCCAGCAGCTCCGGACTAGCGGGATTTACCTACGAGCAGTACTTC. This translates into CASSSGLAGFTYEQYF.

V gene TRBV28 combines with J gene TRBJ2-2; D is perhaps TRBD1 or TRBD2 (5 bases each). Germline V gene data show CDR1 as MDHEN and CDR2 as SYDVKM. This CDR3 has 15 amino acids. V was shortened by 8 bases and J by 4 bases, with 17 bases between the two germline ends. CDR3 coding DNA: TGTGCCAGCGGCCGGGACCCAAGGGGCACCGGGGAGCTGTTTTTT. This codes for CASGRDPRGTGELFF.

The chain joins TRBV4-2 to TRBJ2-3; the D is unclear. Germline values: CDR1 LGHNA, CDR2 YNFKEQ. V was cut by 2 bases and J by 5 bases, with 11 bases left in between. The CDR3 is 14 amino acids. This CDR3 is CASSQPLNLDTQYF. In nucleotides, the CDR3 is TGTGCCAGCAGCCAACCCCTAAATCTAGATACGCAGTATTTT.

V gene TRBV5-1 combines with J gene TRBJ2-5; the D gene could be TRBD1 or TRBD2 (6 bases each). In germline, CDR1 is SGHRS, CDR2 YFSETQ. The CDR3 is 16 residues long. Trimming removed 3 bases from V and 4 bases from J, with 19 bases in between. DNA for the CDR3: TGCGCCAGCAGCTGGAACGCGGGCGGAGGGGGAGAGACCCAGTACTTC. As protein: CASSWNAGGGGETQYF.

In its sample, this clone was seen once. The gene calls are TRBV25-1 and TRBJ2-5; 12 nucleotides align to TRBD2. The CDR3 is 16 residues long. The J segment lost 2 bases and the V segment lost 3 bases, leaving 4 bases of the junction unmatched. Germline CDR1 reads MGHDK; CDR2 reads SYGVNS. CDR3 region: CASSDGTSGPQETQYF. The CDR3 nucleotides are TGTGCCAGCAGTGACGGGACTAGCGGGCCACAAGAGACCCAGTACTTC.

V usage is TRBV6-1 and J usage is TRBJ1-5; TRBD1 matches at 10 bases. Germline V gene data show CDR1 as MNHNS and CDR2 as SASEGT. The CDR3 is made up of 18 amino acids. Germline trimming cut 3 bases from V and 0 bases from J; bases unmatched to any gene: 8. This CDR3 reads CASSDKTGGLDSNQPQHF. CDR3 in DNA: TGTGCCAGCAGTGATAAGACAGGGGGCCTGGATAGCAATCAGCCCCAGCATTTT.

V usage is TRBV7-8 and J usage is TRBJ2-7, with D possibly matching TRBD1 (6 bases). The V gene lost 2 bases and the J gene lost 3 bases, with 8 bases spanning the gap. CDR1 is SGHVS, CDR2 FQNEAQ, per germline. The CDR3 sequence is 13 residues long. The CDR3 region is CASSLTGNYEQYF. CDR3 in DNA: TGTGCCAGCAGCTTAACAGGGAACTACGAGCAGTACTTC.

This clone was seen only once. The DNA of the CDR3 is TGTGCCAGCACGCTGGCCGGACCGGGGGGTTGGACCATATATTTT. Protein: CASTLAGPGGWTIYF. The chain combines TRBV28 with TRBJ1-3, with D perhaps TRBD1 (5 bases). The germline gives CDR1 MDHEN, CDR2 SYDVKM. The CDR3 loop spans 15 amino acids. The V end lost 7 bases, the J end lost 10 bases, and 23 bases lay between the germline ends.

This clone has just one count. This rearrangement joins TRBV30 to TRBJ2-1; 9 bases match TRBD2. V lost 5 bases and J lost 6; bases outside the gene matches: 8. The germline V gene encodes CDR1 GTSNPN and CDR2 SVGIG (reference sequence). The CDR3 is made up of 14 amino acids. The CDR3 DNA follows: TGTGCCTGGGCATTAACGGGACTAGCCAATGAGCAGTTCTTC. Its protein is CAWALTGLANEQFF.